This T cell receptor (beta chain) was sequenced for a study of T cell responses to AZD1222 COVID-19 vaccine. The length of the CDR3 is 15 residues. V lost 1 base and J lost 7, with 14 bases in between. Per the germline V gene, CDR1 is SGHAT and CDR2 is FQNNGV. Comments on this clone: The antigen is undetermined.

The study, taken as a whole, reports: The study found vaccine-associated CD4 TCRs spanning spike, dominant at 160-218 and 743-854. Of the AZD1222 recipients, only 5 or 6 were seropositive at baseline.

This table comes from immunoSEQ multiplex PCR, and its TCRdb copy is limited to in-frame clones, with some not included. The sample carries 80,000 to 90,000 clones, around 90% recorded once. This sequence originates from an adult in good health. This rearrangement joins TRBV11-2 to TRBJ1-5; D is unresolved. Sequenced here: peripheral blood, sampled on day 0 of MenACWY control vaccination. The CDR3 DNA reads TGTGCCAGCAGCTTAGCCGTTACCGGGAGACAGCCCCAGCATTTT. Translated: CASSLAVTGRQPQHF.